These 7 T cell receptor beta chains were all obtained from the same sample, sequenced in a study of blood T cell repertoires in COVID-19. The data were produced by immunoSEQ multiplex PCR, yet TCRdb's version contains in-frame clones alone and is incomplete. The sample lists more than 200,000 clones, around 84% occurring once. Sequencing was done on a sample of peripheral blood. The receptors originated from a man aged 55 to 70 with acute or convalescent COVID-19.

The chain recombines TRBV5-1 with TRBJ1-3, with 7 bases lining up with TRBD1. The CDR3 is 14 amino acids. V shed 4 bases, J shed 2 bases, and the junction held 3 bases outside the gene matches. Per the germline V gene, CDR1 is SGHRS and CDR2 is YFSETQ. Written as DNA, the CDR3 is TGCGCCAGCAGCATACAGGGGACTGGAAACACCATATATTTT. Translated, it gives CASSIQGTGNTIYF.

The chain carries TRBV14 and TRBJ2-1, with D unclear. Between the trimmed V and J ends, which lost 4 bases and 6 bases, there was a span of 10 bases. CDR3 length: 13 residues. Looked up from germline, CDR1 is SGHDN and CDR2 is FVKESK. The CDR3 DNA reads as TGTGCCAGCAGCCGCGGCTCAGTCAATGAGCAGTTCTTC. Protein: CASSRGSVNEQFF.

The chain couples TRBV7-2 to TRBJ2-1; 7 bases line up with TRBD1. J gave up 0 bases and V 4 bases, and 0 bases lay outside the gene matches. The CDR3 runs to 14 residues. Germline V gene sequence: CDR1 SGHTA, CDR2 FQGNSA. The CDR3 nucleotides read TGTGCCAGCAGCTGGGACAGCTCCTACAATGAGCAGTTCTTC. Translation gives CASSWDSSYNEQFF.

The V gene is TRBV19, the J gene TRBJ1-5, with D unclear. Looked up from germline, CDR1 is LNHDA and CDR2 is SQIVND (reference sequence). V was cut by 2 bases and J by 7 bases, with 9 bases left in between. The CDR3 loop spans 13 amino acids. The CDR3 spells CASSIPRSQPQHF. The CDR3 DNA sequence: TGTGCCAGTAGTATACCCCGTTCCCAGCCCCAGCATTTT.

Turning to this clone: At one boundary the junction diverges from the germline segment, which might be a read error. The CDR3 DNA reads as TGTGCCACCAGTCCGGGACAGGACTCTGGAAACACCATATATTTT. Protein product: CATSPGQDSGNTIYF. The V and J genes are TRBV10-3 and TRBJ1-3; 8 bases map to TRBD1. This CDR3 has 15 residues. CDR1 is ENHRY and CDR2 is SYGVKD in the germline V gene.

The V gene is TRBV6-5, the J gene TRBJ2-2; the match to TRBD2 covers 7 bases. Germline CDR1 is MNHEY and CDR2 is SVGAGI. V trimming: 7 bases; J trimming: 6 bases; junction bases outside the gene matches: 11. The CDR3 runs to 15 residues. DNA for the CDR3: TGTGCCAGCAATAGCGGCGGGAGTGGATCCGGGGAGCTGTTTTTT. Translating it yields CASNSGGSGSGELFF.

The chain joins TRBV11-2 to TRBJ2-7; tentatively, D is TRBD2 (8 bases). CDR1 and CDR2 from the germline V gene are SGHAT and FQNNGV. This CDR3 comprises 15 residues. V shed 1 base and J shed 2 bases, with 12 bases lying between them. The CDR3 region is CASSLVAGTAYEQYF. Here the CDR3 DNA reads TGTGCCAGCAGCTTAGTAGCGGGGACAGCCTACGAGCAGTACTTC.